The clone carrying this T cell receptor beta chain was seen more than once but under ten times. Its target is unknown. The data originate from a study of T cell repertoires in cytomegalovirus infection. Study-level background: Indications came from public TCR beta signatures; they pointed to CMV infection and to a matching HLA type. Broader study findings: The study found HLA-C-restricted CMV-specific TCR beta clonotypes dominating the ex vivo response.

MiXCR, run by TCRdb on the reads, gives a single entry per CDR3 protein. This table holds roughly 110,000 distinct CDR3 sequences, roughly a tenth found once. Per germline, CDR1 MNHEY and CDR2 SVGEGT. The CDR3 contains 15 residues. V shed 2 bases and J shed 2 bases, with 13 bases lying between them. Sequencing was performed on PBMCs, sequenced either directly or after in vitro stimulation (not recorded which). This receptor was identified in a human donor in good health (CMV status not recorded). Some clones in this sample may be carry-over from other donors' samples. The chain combines TRBV6-2 or TRBV6-3 with TRBJ2-7; D is possibly TRBD1 or TRBD2 (5 bases each). In DNA, the CDR3 is TGTGCCAGCAGTTACGGGGGACCGACTACCTACGAGCAGTACTTC. This codes for CASSYGGPTTYEQYF.